The source of this TCR beta chain is a study of T cell responses to AZD1222 COVID-19 vaccine. The CDR3 spans 13 residues. The V gene lost 4 bases and the J gene lost 4 bases, with 14 bases spanning the gap. Germline V gene lookup returns CDR1 SQVTM and CDR2 ANQGSEA. Profiled with immunoSEQ multiplex PCR; TCRdb holds only in-frame clones, not every one. The table records over 100,000 clones, about 90% of them present only once. The clonotype was recovered from an adult in good health. The chain carries TRBV29-1 and TRBJ2-7, with D possibly matching TRBD1 (6 bases). Sample: peripheral blood, taken on day 0 of AZD1222 vaccination. DNA for the CDR3: TGCAGCGTTGGATCAGGGGAACTATACGAGCAGTACTTC. Translated, it gives CSVGSGELYEQYF.